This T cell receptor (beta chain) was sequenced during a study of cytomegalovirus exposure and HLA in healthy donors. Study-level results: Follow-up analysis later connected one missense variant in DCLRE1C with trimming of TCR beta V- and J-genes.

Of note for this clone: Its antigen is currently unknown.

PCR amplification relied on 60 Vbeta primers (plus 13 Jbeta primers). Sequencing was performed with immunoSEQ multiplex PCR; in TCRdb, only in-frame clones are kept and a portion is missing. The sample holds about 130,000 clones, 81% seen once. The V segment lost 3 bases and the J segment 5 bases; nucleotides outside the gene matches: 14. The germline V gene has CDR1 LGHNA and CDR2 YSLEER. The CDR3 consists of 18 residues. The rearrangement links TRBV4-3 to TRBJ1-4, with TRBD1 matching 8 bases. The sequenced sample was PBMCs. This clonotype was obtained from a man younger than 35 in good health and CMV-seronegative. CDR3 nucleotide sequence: TGCGCCAGCAGCCATTTACAGGGGGAGTGGGGCACAAATGAAAAACTGTTTTTT. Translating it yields CASSHLQGEWGTNEKLFF.